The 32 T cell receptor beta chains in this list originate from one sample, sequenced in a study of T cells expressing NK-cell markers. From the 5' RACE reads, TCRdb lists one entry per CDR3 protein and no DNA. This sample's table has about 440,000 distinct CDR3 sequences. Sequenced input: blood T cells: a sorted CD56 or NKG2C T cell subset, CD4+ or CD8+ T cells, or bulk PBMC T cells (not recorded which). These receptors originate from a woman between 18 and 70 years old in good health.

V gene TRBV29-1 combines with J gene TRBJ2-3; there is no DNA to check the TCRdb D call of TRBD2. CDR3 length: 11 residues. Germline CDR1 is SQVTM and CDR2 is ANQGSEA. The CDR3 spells CSVSGTSLQYF.

CDR3 in amino acids: CSVESLAARTGINNEQFF. The gene calls are TRBV29-1 and TRBJ2-1; with no DNA, the TCRdb D assignment of TRBD1 cannot be verified. This CDR3 region has 18 residues. CDR1 is SQVTM and CDR2 is ANQGSEA in the germline V gene.

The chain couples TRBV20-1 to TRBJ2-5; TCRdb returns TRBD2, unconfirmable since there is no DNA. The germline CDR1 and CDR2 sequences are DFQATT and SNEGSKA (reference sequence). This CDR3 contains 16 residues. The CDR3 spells CSATGLQLGAQETQYF.

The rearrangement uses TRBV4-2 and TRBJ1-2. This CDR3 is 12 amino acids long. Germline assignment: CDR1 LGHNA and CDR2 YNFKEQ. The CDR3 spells CASSQDLYGYTF.

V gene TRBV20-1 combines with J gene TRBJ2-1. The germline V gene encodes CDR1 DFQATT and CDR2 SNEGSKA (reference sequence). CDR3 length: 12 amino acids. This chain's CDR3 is CSANDGYNEQFF.

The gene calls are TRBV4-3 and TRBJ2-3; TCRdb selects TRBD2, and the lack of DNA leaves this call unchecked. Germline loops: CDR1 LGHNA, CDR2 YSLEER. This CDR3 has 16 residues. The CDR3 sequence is CASSQQAAGGTDTQYF.

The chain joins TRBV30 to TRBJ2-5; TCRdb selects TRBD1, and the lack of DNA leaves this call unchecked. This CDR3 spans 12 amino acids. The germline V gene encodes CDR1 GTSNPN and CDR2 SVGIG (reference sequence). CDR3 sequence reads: CAPGGGEETQYF. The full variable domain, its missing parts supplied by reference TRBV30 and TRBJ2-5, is SQTIHQWPATLVQPVGSPLSLECTVEGTSNPNLYWYRQAAGRGLQLLFYSVGIGQISSEVPQNLSASRPQDRQFILSSKKLLLSDSGFYLCAPGGGEETQYFGPGTRLLVL.

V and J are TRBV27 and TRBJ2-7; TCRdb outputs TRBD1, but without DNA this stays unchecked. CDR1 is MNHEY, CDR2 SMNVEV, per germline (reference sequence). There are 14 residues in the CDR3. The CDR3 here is CASSLMTAGDEQYF.

CDR3: CSASSGGGTDTQYF. The chain couples TRBV20-1 to TRBJ2-3; without DNA, the TCRdb call of TRBD2 cannot be checked. Germline V gene data show CDR1 as DFQATT and CDR2 as SNEGSKA (reference sequence). This CDR3 is built from 14 residues.

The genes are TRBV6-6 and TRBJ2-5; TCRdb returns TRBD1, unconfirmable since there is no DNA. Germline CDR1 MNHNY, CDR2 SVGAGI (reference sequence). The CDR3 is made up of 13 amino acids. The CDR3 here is CASSIRDIGTQYF.

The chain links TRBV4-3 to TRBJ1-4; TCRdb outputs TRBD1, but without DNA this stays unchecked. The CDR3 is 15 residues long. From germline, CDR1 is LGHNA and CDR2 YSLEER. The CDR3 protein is CASSQDPRRGEKLFF.

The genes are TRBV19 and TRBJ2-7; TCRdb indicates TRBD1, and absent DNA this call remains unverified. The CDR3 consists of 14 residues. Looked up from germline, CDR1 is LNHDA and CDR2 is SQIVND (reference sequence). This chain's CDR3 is CASTPTGGRYEQYF.

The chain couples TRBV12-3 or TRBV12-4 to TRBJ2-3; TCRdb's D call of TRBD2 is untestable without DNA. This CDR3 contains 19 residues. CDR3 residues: CASRGYRARVGRSTDTQYF.

CDR3 sequence reads: CASSLGTSGGRPGELFF. The V call is TRBV3-1, the J call TRBJ2-2; the D gene TCRdb calls, TRBD2, cannot be checked with no DNA. Germline V CDR1 and CDR2: LGHDT, YNNKEL (reference sequence). The CDR3 runs 17 residues.

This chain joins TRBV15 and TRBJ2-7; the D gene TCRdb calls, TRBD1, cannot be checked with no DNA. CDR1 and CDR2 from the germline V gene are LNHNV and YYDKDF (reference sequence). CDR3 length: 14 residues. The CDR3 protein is CATSGRDRPNEQYF.

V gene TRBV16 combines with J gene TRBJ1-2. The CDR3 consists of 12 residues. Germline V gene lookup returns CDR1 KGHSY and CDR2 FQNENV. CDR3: CASSHPRDGYTF.

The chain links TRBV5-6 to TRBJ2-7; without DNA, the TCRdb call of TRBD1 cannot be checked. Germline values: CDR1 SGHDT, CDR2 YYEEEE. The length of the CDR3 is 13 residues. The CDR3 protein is CASSIQASYEQYF.

The CDR3: CSALVADTQYF. The chain combines TRBV20-1 with TRBJ2-3; absent DNA, TCRdb's TRBD2 call cannot be checked. CDR1 is DFQATT and CDR2 is SNEGSKA in the germline V gene (reference sequence). The CDR3 totals 11 residues.

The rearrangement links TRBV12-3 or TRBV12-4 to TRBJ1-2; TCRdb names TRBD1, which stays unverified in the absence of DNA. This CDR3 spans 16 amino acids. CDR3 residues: CASSLGGTVHRGGYTF.

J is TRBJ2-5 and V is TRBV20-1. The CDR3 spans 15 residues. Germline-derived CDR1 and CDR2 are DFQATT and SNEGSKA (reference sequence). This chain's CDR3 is CSARDLEEYQETQYF.

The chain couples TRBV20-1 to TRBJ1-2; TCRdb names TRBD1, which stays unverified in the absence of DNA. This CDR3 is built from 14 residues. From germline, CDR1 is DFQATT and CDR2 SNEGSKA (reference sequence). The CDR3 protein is CSAKGDLDRVGYTF.

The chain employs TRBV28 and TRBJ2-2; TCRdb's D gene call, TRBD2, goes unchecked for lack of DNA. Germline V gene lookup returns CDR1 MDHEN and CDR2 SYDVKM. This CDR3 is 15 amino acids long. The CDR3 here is CASRGRLAGTGELFF.

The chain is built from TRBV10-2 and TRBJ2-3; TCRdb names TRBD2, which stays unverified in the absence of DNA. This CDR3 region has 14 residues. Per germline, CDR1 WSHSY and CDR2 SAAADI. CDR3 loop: CASRLAGATDTQYF.

The CDR3 sequence: CSAPRLAGESYDEQFF. The chain couples TRBV20-1 to TRBJ2-1; with no DNA, the TCRdb D assignment of TRBD2 cannot be verified. Germline V lookup: CDR1 DFQATT, CDR2 SNEGSKA (reference sequence). The CDR3 extends over 16 amino acids.

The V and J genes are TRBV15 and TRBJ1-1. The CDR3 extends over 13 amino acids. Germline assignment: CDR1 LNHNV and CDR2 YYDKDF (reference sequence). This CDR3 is CATSRVRNTEAFF. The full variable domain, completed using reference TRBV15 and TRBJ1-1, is DAMVIQNPRYQVTQFGKPVTLSCSQTLNHNVMYWYQQKSSQAPKLLFHYYDKDFNNEADTPDNFQSRRPNTSFCFLDIRSPGLGDTAMYLCATSRVRNTEAFFGQGTRLTVV.

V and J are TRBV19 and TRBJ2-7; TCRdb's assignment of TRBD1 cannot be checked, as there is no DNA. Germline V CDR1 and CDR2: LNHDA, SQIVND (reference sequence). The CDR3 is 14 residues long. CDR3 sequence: CASSMTRGRNEQYF.

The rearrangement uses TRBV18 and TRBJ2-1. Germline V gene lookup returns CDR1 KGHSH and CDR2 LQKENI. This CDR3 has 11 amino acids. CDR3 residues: CASRGGNEQFF.

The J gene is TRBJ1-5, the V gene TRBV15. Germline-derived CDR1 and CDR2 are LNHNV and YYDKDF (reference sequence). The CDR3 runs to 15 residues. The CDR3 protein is CATSRDRGTNQPQHF.

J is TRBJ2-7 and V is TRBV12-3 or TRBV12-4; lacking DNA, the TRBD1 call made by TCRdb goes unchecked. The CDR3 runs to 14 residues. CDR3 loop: CASREGGSRYEQYF.

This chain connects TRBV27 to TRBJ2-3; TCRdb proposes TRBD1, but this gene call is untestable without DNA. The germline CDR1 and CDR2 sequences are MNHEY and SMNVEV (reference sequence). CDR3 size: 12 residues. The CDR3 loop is CAIREGRDTQYF.

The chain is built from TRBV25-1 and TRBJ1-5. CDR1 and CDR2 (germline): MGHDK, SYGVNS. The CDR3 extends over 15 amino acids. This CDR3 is CASSEYGSSSQPQHF.

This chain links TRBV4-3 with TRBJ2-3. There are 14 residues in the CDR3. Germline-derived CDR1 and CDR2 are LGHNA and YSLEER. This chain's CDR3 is CASSQEGASDTQYF.